Listed here are 14 T cell receptor beta chains from one sample, sequenced in a study of response to subunit inactivated influenza vaccine. TCRdb re-analysed the RT-PCR reads in MiXCR, keeping a single row per CDR3 protein. The profile shows around 580,000 distinct CDR3 sequences, about 15% of them singletons. The material was PBMCs from blood, obtained roughly 13 days after vaccination. These TCRs come from a man aged 50 or older who received an inactivated influenza vaccine.

CDR3 residues: CATKPGPGQGATYYGYTF. The CDR3 DNA sequence: TGTGCCACCAAGCCCGGACCGGGACAGGGGGCGACCTACTATGGCTACACCTTC. The rearrangement uses TRBV24-1 and TRBJ1-2; 12 bases match TRBD1. V lost 8 bases to trimming and J lost 3 bases; unmatched junction nucleotides: 15. The germline V gene has CDR1 KGHDR and CDR2 SFDVKD. CDR3 length equals 18 residues.

The chain joins TRBV6-1 to TRBJ1-2; 8 nucleotides align to TRBD1. The germline V gene encodes CDR1 MNHNS and CDR2 SASEGT. The CDR3 sequence is 12 residues long. V was clipped by 9 bases and J by 8 bases; unmatched bases: 8. The CDR3 here is CARKRAGGGYTF. The CDR3 DNA reads as TGTGCCAGAAAGCGGGCAGGGGGCGGCTACACCTTC.

The V gene is TRBV24-1, the J gene TRBJ1-4; the match to TRBD1 covers 8 bases. CDR3 size: 16 residues. Per the germline V gene, CDR1 is KGHDR and CDR2 is SFDVKD. V trimming: 5 bases; J trimming: 5 bases; junction bases outside the gene matches: 9. CDR3 nucleotides: TGTGCCACCAGTGCCCCCGGACAGGGAGGGAATGAAAAACTGTTTTTT. Encoded protein: CATSAPGQGGNEKLFF.

The sample holds many counts of this clonotype. CDR3 in amino acids: CASSLQREAPYNEQFF. CDR3 in DNA: TGTGCCAGCAGTCTACAACGGGAGGCCCCTTACAATGAGCAGTTCTTC. The chain has TRBV7-9 and TRBJ2-1, with TRBD2 matching 7 bases. Germline loops: CDR1 SEHNR, CDR2 FQNEAQ (reference sequence). The CDR3 covers 16 residues. V gave up 6 bases and J gave up 4 bases; unmatched junction bases: 12.

The rearrangement links TRBV5-1 to TRBJ2-1; 8 nucleotides match TRBD2. The CDR3 is made up of 15 amino acids. V lost 1 base, J lost 6 bases, and 6 bases stayed unmatched. Germline CDR1 reads SGHRS; CDR2 reads YFSETQ. DNA for the CDR3: TGCGCCAGCAGCTTGCAAGCGGGAGTGGGCAATGAGCAGTTCTTC. Translated: CASSLQAGVGNEQFF.

There are a few counts of this clonotype. CDR3 DNA sequence: TGTGCCAGCAGCGAAGGGACTGGGGCCTACAATGAGCAGTTCTTC. This gives the protein CASSEGTGAYNEQFF. This chain uses TRBV7-6 with TRBJ2-1; a weak D match, TRBD2 (6 bases). The V gene's germline CDR1 is SGHVS and CDR2 FNYEAQ. This CDR3 spans 15 amino acids. The germline V and J ends were trimmed by 5 bases and 2 bases, with 13 bases remaining between them.

The V gene is TRBV6-1, the J gene TRBJ1-1; perhaps TRBD1 as D (5 bases). CDR1 and CDR2 from the germline V gene are MNHNS and SASEGT. The V gene lost 8 bases and the J gene lost 2 bases, with 18 bases spanning the gap. The CDR3 spans 15 residues. As DNA, the CDR3 is TGTGCCAGCCACGCGGCTGGGAGGGGAAACACTGAAGCTTTCTTT. Encoded protein: CASHAAGRGNTEAFF.

The CDR3 is CASSQYRSTDTQYF. CDR3 DNA: TGTGCCAGCAGTCAATACCGTAGCACAGATACGCAGTATTTT. This chain connects TRBV6-1 to TRBJ2-3; no firm D call. The germline V gene encodes CDR1 MNHNS and CDR2 SASEGT. The germline V and J ends were trimmed by 5 bases and 0 bases, with 9 bases remaining between them. The CDR3 runs to 14 residues.

This clonotype has more than one count but fewer than ten. The rearrangement uses TRBV7-8 and TRBJ2-7, with D possibly being TRBD1 or TRBD2 (5 bases each). Germline CDR1 and CDR2: SGHVS and FQNEAQ. CDR3 length: 13 residues. V gave up 2 bases and J gave up 2 bases, with 7 bases separating them. This chain's CDR3 is CASSLRDPYEQYF. In DNA, the CDR3 is TGTGCCAGCAGCTTAAGGGACCCCTACGAGCAGTACTTC.

The CDR3 protein is CSAFHGTANTGELFF. DNA for the CDR3: TGCAGTGCTTTCCATGGGACCGCGAACACCGGGGAGCTGTTTTTT. The chain employs TRBV20-1 and TRBJ2-2; D tentatively fits TRBD1 or TRBD2 (5 bases each). V lost 5 bases and J 0 bases, leaving 13 bases between the germline ends. The CDR3 length is 15 residues. Germline V lookup: CDR1 DFQATT, CDR2 SNEGSKA (reference sequence).

The chain recombines TRBV7-2 with TRBJ2-2; unclear D gene. The germline gives CDR1 SGHTA, CDR2 FQGNSA. Trimming took 8 bases from V and 0 from J, leaving 13 bases between them. This CDR3 is 15 amino acids long. This CDR3 is CASAEVRANTGELFF. The CDR3 nucleotides are TGTGCCAGCGCGGAAGTCCGGGCGAACACCGGGGAGCTGTTTTTT. Full variable domain (missing parts from reference TRBV7-2 and TRBJ2-2): GAGVSQSPSNKVTEKGKDVELRCDPISGHTALYWYRQSLGQGLEFLIYFQGNSAPDKSGLPSDRFSAERTGGSVSTLTIQRTQQEDSAVYLCASAEVRANTGELFFGEGSRLTVL.

This clonotype showed up just a few times. V usage is TRBV10-3 and J usage is TRBJ1-6; D unresolved. The CDR3 is 14 amino acids. CDR1 ENHRY and CDR2 SYGVKD come from the germline V gene. Deletions cut 2 bases from V and 14 bases from J, with 16 bases between. The CDR3 nucleotides are TGTGCCATCAGTGAGACCACCGGCCCGGGCTCCCTCCACTTT. Translation: CAISETTGPGSLHF.

V usage is TRBV5-5 and J usage is TRBJ2-6; no definite D call. This CDR3 contains 15 residues. V was pared by 4 bases and J by 0 bases, with 8 bases between. Germline V gene data show CDR1 as SGHKS and CDR2 as YYEKEE (reference sequence). CDR3 DNA sequence: TGTGCCAGCAGCAACTGGATCTCTGGGGCCAACGTCCTGACTTTC. Its translation: CASSNWISGANVLTF. Based on the CDR3 plus reference TRBV5-5 and TRBJ2-6, the full variable domain is DAGVTQSPTHLIKTRGQQVTLRCSPISGHKSVSWYQQVLGQGPQFIFQYYEKEERGRGNFPDRFSARQFPNYSSELNVNALLLGDSALYLCASSNWISGANVLTFGAGSRLTVL.

This clonotype was recorded a few times. This rearrangement joins TRBV7-9 to TRBJ2-5; 7 nucleotides line up with TRBD1. CDR3 length equals 16 residues. Germline loops: CDR1 SEHNR, CDR2 FQNEAQ (reference sequence). Unmatched junction bases numbered 14, after V lost 5 bases and J lost 5 bases. The CDR3 spells CASSLQTGLNRETQYF. The DNA of the CDR3 is TGTGCCAGCAGCCTACAGACAGGGTTAAACCGGGAGACCCAGTACTTC.